This TCR beta chain was documented in a study of blood T cell repertoires in COVID-19. TCRdb's copy holds only in-frame clones and misses some; the assay was immunoSEQ multiplex PCR. Among some 170,000 clones listed, roughly 84% were seen once. The V gene lost 1 base and the J gene lost 8 bases, with 15 bases spanning the gap. Germline V CDR1 and CDR2: SGDLS, YYNGEE. This CDR3 has 15 amino acids. What was sequenced was PBMCs or T cells enriched from blood (not recorded which). This TCR was recovered from a man in his fifties who had recovered from COVID-19. This chain joins TRBV9 and TRBJ1-4; maybe TRBD1 (6 bases). The CDR3 region has the DNA TGTGCCAGCAGCGTAAACGGGCAGGGGTACGAAAAACTGTTTTTT. It encodes CASSVNGQGYEKLFF.